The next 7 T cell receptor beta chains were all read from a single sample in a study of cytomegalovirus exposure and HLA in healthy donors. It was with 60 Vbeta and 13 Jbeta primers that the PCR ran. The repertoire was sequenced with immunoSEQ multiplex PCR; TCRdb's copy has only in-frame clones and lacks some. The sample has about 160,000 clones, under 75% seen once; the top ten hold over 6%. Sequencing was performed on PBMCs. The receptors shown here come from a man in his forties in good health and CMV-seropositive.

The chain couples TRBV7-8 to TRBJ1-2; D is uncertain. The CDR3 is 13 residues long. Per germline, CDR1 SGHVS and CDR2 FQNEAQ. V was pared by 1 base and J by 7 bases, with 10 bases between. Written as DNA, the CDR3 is TGTGCCAGCAGCTTAGAGGCGGGGTCTGGCTACACCTTC. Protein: CASSLEAGSGYTF. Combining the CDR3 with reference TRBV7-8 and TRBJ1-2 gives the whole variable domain GAGVSQSPRYKVAKRGQDVALRCDPISGHVSLFWYQQALGQGPEFLTYFQNEAQLDKSGLPSDRFFAERPEGSVSTLKIQRTQQEDSAVYLCASSLEAGSGYTFGSGTRLTVV.

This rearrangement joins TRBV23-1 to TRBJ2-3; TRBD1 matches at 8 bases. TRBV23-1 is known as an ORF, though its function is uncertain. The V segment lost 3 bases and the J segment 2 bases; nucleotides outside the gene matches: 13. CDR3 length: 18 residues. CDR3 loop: CASSHREDRVDHTDTQYF. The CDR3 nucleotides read TGCGCCAGCAGTCACCGTGAGGACAGGGTGGACCACACAGATACGCAGTATTTT.

CDR3 nucleotides: TGTGCCAGCAGCGTAGATCTCGGGCAGGGGGCGAACTATGGCTACACCTTC. Its translation is CASSVDLGQGANYGYTF. The chain is built from TRBV9 and TRBJ1-2; 8 bases fit TRBD1. The germline V gene has CDR1 SGDLS and CDR2 YYNGEE. This CDR3 spans 17 amino acids. Losses at the gene ends were 0 bases for V and 2 bases for J; bases not matched to a gene: 9.

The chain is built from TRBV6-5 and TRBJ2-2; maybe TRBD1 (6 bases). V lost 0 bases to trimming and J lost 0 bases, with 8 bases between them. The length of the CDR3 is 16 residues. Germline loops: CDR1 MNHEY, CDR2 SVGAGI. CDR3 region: CASSYSGTPNTGELFF. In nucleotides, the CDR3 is TGTGCCAGCAGTTACTCGGGGACACCGAACACCGGGGAGCTGTTTTTT.

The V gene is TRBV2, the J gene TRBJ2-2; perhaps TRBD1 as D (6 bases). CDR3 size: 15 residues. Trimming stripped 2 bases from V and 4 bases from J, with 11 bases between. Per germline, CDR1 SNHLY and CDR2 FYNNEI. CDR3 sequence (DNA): TGTGCCAGCAGTGAAATCACAGGGAGCACCGGGGAGCTGTTTTTT. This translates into CASSEITGSTGELFF.

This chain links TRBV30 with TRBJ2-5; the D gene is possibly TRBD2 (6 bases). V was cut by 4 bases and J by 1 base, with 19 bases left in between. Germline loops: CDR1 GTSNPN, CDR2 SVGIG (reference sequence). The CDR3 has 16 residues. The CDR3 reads CAWKGPKKGGQETQYF. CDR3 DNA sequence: TGTGCCTGGAAGGGACCCAAAAAGGGAGGCCAAGAGACCCAGTACTTC.

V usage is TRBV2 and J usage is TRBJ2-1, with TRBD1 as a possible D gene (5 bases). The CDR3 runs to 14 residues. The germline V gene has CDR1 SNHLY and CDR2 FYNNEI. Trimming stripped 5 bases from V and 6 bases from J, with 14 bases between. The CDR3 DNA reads TGTGCCAGCAGTCCAGATTCAGGGTTCAATGAGCAGTTCTTC. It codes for CASSPDSGFNEQFF.